The present T cell receptor beta chain was sequenced within a study of T cells in Graves' hyperthyroidism and ophthalmopathy. This CDR3 contains 14 residues. Germline V CDR1 and CDR2: SGHRS, YFSETQ. V shed 2 bases and J 3 bases; nucleotides not matched to a gene: 0. Researchers took RNA transcripts and amplified the TCR beta CDR3 regions from them. HTBI primers drove first-round RT-PCR of the TCR CDR3. TCRdb reprocessed the multiplex PCR reads via MiXCR and lists one record per CDR3 protein. The sample gives a few hundred thousand distinct CDR3 sequences, around 15% of which show up once; about 5% is in the top ten. Hyperthyroidism in the patients, aged 18 to 65, was newly diagnosed and under 2 months in duration.

V is TRBV5-1 and J is TRBJ2-2; TRBD2 agrees at 8 bases. The clonotype was recovered from a woman aged 18-29 years with Graves' hyperthyroidism. Material: blood. This chain's CDR3 is CASSLAGDTGELFF. The DNA for the CDR3 is TGCGCCAGCAGCTTAGCGGGAGACACCGGGGAGCTGTTTTTT.